This T cell receptor (beta chain) was profiled in a study of T cells in Graves' hyperthyroidism and ophthalmopathy (dated by TCRdb to 2018 to 2020). Broadly, across the study: A discovery cohort of about a hundred patients, roughly 45 with Graves' ophthalmopathy and 55 to 60 with stable Graves' hyperthyroidism, was used to find distinguishing TCR V-J signatures. Whether ophthalmopathy could be predicted prospectively was tested in an independent validation cohort made up of about 18 hyperthyroidism patients plus 17 patients who later progressed to ophthalmopathy. For training and testing, the 100 or so patients in the discovery cohort were randomly divided in a 7:3 ratio. Thyroid tissue and blood T-cell repertoires from six Graves' hyperthyroidism patients were also compared in the study. Following sampling, methimazole starting at 30 mg daily was given to hyperthyroidism patients, and high-dose intravenous methylprednisolone was given to ophthalmopathy patients. According to the paper, TCR Vbeta CDR3 sequencing was carried out on approximately 140 peripheral blood samples, which came from approximately 43 ophthalmopathy, fewer than 80 hyperthyroidism and approximately 17 progressor patients. The research as a whole found: In cross-validation, a model built on a 13 V-J signature told ophthalmopathy apart from stable hyperthyroidism with 87.88% sensitivity and around 83% specificity, and in testing the same model reached 80%/75%. Blood samples also contained most of the expanded thyroid clonotypes (frequency above 0.001), which suggests that blood repertoires may reflect thyroid immune responses. In validation, the model predicted progression to ophthalmopathy with around 71% sensitivity and about 73% specificity, a median of roughly seven months before onset. No statistical method was used to set the sample size in advance, and investigators knew the group allocation.

Spanning cysteine to phenylalanine, the CDR3 consists of 17 amino acids. Here the CDR3 DNA is all that survives: 51 bases in frame from base 1. Looking up the germline V gene yields CDR1 SNHLY and CDR2 FYNNEI. Germline trimming: 4 bases from V, 10 bases from J; junction bases outside gene matches: 14. Notes on this clonotype: It has no known antigen specificity. Per-base quality was not reported, and no clone a single base away is much larger than it.

TCR beta CDR3 regions were amplified from RNA transcripts. The first round of RT-PCR for the TCR CDR3 was performed with the HTBI primer set and the Qiagen OneStep RT-PCR kit. A second multiplex PCR round built the libraries, followed by size selection and purification. Sequencing of the libraries was done on an Illumina HiSeq2000 using paired-end 100 bp reads. Per the authors' processing: Raw data were processed with SOAPnuke, discarding reads with adapters, uncalled bases, mean Phred below 15, or no exact constant-primer or identifier match. High-quality paired reads were merged using COPE v1.2.5, and each unique nucleotide sequence was defined as a clonotype. MiTCR v1.1 was used to align clonotypes to the IMGT TRBV, TRBD and TRBJ reference segments. The analysis included only V-J combinations with a frequency above 0.0001, which together covered around 99% of the repertoires. The TCS score was defined as F50 (clonal expansion) divided by E x V (chaos), with BLOSUM62-based TCRdist calculated between CDR3 peptides within each V-J. Welch's t-statistics and random forest reduced 514 V-J features to under 15, which were used in a naive Bayes classifier (R e1071). The public sequencing data were trimmed at Q25 with fastp and processed into clonotypes with MiXCR by TCRdb, which kept only in-frame beta chains. Rows are combined by CDR3 protein, so each entry shows the most common genes and DNA. The V and J calls come from TCRdb's annotation, not from the publication. Here the sample has hundreds of thousands of distinct CDR3 sequences; 40% to 55% occur a single time. Together, the top ten hold 8.2% of the sample.

Stable Graves' hyperthyroidism was defined as no progression to ophthalmopathy during 18 months of follow-up. Hyperthyroidism patients were newly diagnosed, had a disease duration of under 2 months, and were aged 18 to 65 years. Patients with uncontrolled infections, other autoimmune diseases, pregnancy or lactation were excluded. Diagnoses were based on clinical symptoms, serum thyroxine and TRAb, thyroid ultrasound and orbital computed tomography. Total RNA was extracted using Trizol reagent, and RNA quality was assessed on an Agilent 2100 Bioanalyzer. The rearrangement joined TRBV2 to TRBJ1-6; 9 central nucleotides agree with TRBD1. Sequenced input: peripheral blood or thyroid tissue (not recorded which). This receptor was taken from a woman aged 18 to 35 with Graves' hyperthyroidism. Donor details come from another sample of the same person, matched by shared clones. The nucleotide sequence reads as follows: TGTGCCAGCAGTGGAGAACAGGGGGCGAAAACTGAGTCACCCCTCCACTTT. This gives the protein CASSGEQGAKTESPLHF.